A single sample gave rise to the 15 T cell receptor beta chains below, sequenced in a study of T-cell memory formation after mild COVID-19. TCRdb passed the 5' RACE reads through MiXCR, listing each CDR3 protein once. The repertoire holds some 120,000 distinct CDR3 sequences, 15% to 20% seen once, with roughly 5% in the top ten. The sample consisted of PBMCs or a T cell subset sorted from them (not recorded which). These TCRs come from a man between 18 and 29 years old who had mild COVID-19 (a few samples of this study predate the infection). Cell type and time point are not known.

The rearrangement joins TRBV12-3 or TRBV12-4 to TRBJ2-3; perhaps TRBD2 as D (5 bases). Trimming pared 2 bases from V and 2 bases from J, leaving 8 bases between. The CDR3 totals 14 residues. This CDR3 reads CASSLRETTDTQYF. CDR3 nucleotides: TGTGCCAGCAGTTTAAGGGAGACCACAGATACGCAGTATTTT.

This clonotype has a handful of counts. J is TRBJ1-2 and V is TRBV24-1; no clear D. Germline V gene lookup returns CDR1 KGHDR and CDR2 SFDVKD. This CDR3 is 14 amino acids long. Trimming left V 0 bases short and J 2 bases short, with 6 bases between. CDR3 DNA: TGTGCCACCAGTGATTTGACAGTCAACTATGGCTACACCTTC. This translates into CATSDLTVNYGYTF.

The chain combines TRBV24-1 with TRBJ2-1; 8 nucleotides align to TRBD2. V shed 4 bases and J 9 bases; nucleotides not matched to a gene: 16. This CDR3 spans 17 amino acids. The germline V gene has CDR1 KGHDR and CDR2 SFDVKD. CDR3 sequence: CATSETGGPRPIIEQFF. In DNA, the CDR3 is TGTGCCACCAGTGAAACGGGGGGGCCTAGGCCCATTATTGAGCAGTTCTTC.

This clonotype has only a few counts. The V call is TRBV9, the J call TRBJ2-1; 12 bases are shared with TRBD2. There are 16 residues in the CDR3. The J segment lost 5 bases and the V segment lost 3 bases, leaving 6 bases of the junction unmatched. Germline V gene lookup returns CDR1 SGDLS and CDR2 YYNGEE. CDR3 loop: CASSAATSGGHNEQFF. The DNA for the CDR3 is TGTGCCAGCAGCGCCGCGACTAGCGGGGGCCACAATGAGCAGTTCTTC.

This sequence joins TRBV7-9 and TRBJ2-7, with D possibly TRBD1 on 5 matching bases. There are 12 residues in the CDR3. V lost 5 bases and J lost 5, with 10 bases in between. Per germline, CDR1 SEHNR and CDR2 FQNEAQ (reference sequence). CDR3 DNA: TGTGCCAGCAGCCCTAGGGGAAACGAGCAGTACTTC. Protein product: CASSPRGNEQYF.

CDR3 sequence (DNA): TGTGCCAGCAGCCAAGAATATTGGGGGACCGACAATGAGCAGTTCTTC. Its translation: CASSQEYWGTDNEQFF. J is TRBJ2-1 and V is TRBV14; possibly TRBD1 or TRBD2 for D (5 bases each). The V end was cut by 0 bases, the J end by 5 bases, with 14 bases between. Looked up from germline, CDR1 is SGHDN and CDR2 is FVKESK. This CDR3 is built from 16 residues.

This clonotype was detected only a few times. V gene TRBV7-3 combines with J gene TRBJ2-1; D uncertain. The V end lost 4 bases, the J end lost 4 bases, and 8 bases lay between the germline ends. This CDR3 spans 13 amino acids. CDR1 is SGHTA and CDR2 is FQGTGA in the germline V gene. CDR3 loop: CASSYLGYNEQFF. The CDR3 region has the DNA TGTGCCAGCAGCTACCTTGGGTACAATGAGCAGTTCTTC.

This chain links TRBV5-1 with TRBJ2-7; 11 positions agree with TRBD2. CDR3 length: 14 amino acids. Germline V lookup: CDR1 SGHRS, CDR2 YFSETQ. Trimming removed 4 bases from V and 5 bases from J; junction bases left unmatched: 5. The CDR3, as DNA: TGCGCCAGCAGCCTAGCGGGGGGTACGGACGAGCAGTACTTC. Protein: CASSLAGGTDEQYF.

This chain links TRBV5-1 with TRBJ2-1; 13 positions match TRBD2. This CDR3 region has 15 residues. J was trimmed by 5 bases and V by 6 bases; bases with no gene match: 5. Germline CDR1 SGHRS, CDR2 YFSETQ. The CDR3 protein is CASNLLAGGDNEQFF. DNA of the CDR3: TGCGCCAGCAACCTACTAGCGGGGGGGGACAATGAGCAGTTCTTC.

This clonotype came up a few times. The chain couples TRBV7-7 to TRBJ2-3; D assignment may be TRBD1 or TRBD2 (5 bases each). Trimming shortened V by 3 bases and J by 6 bases, and 10 bases separated the two germline ends. Germline V gene lookup returns CDR1 SSHAT and CDR2 FNYEAQ (reference sequence). CDR3 size: 13 residues. CDR3 nucleotides: TGTGCCAGCAGCTTGGGGGTGCTGGATACGCAGTATTTT. Translated: CASSLGVLDTQYF.

At least ten counts were recorded for this clonotype. In DNA form, the CDR3 reads TGCGCCAGCAGCTTGGTGGAGTCTGGGGCCAACGTCCTGACTTTC. It translates to CASSLVESGANVLTF. The chain links TRBV5-1 to TRBJ2-6; D uncertain. This CDR3 is 15 amino acids long. V gave up 0 bases and J gave up 1 base, with 5 bases separating them. Per germline, CDR1 SGHRS and CDR2 YFSETQ.

The genes are TRBV5-1 and TRBJ1-2, with TRBD1 matching over 9 bases. Germline CDR1 and CDR2: SGHRS and YFSETQ. V lost 0 bases, J lost 5 bases, and 5 bases stayed unmatched. The CDR3 has 15 amino acids. CDR3 sequence (DNA): TGCGCCAGCAGCTTGGAACAGGGGGCCGGTTATGGCTACACCTTC. Its translation: CASSLEQGAGYGYTF. The complete variable domain, with remaining parts taken from reference TRBV5-1 and TRBJ1-2, reads KAGVTQTPRYLIKTRGQQVTLSCSPISGHRSVSWYQQTPGQGLQFLFEYFSETQRNKGNFPGRFSGRQFSNSRSEMNVSTLELGDSALYLCASSLEQGAGYGYTFGSGTRLTVV.

The V call is TRBV6-5, the J call TRBJ1-1; no clear D gene. The ends were cut back, 6 bases at V and 9 bases at J, with 20 bases in the middle. The CDR3 consists of 14 residues. Per germline, CDR1 MNHEY and CDR2 SVGAGI. CDR3 in DNA: TGTGCCAGCAGCTACACCCCCGAGGGTCCTCAAGCTTTCTTT. It specifies CASSYTPEGPQAFF.

This clonotype was seen ten or more times. The rearrangement joins TRBV5-1 to TRBJ2-4, with 8 nucleotides matching TRBD1. The J segment lost 5 bases and the V segment lost 2 bases, leaving 3 bases of the junction unmatched. The CDR3 loop spans 14 amino acids. Per the germline V gene, CDR1 is SGHRS and CDR2 is YFSETQ. DNA of the CDR3: TGCGCCAGCAGCTTCGCGACAGGGGAAAACATTCAGTACTTC. It codes for CASSFATGENIQYF.

This chain connects TRBV7-2 to TRBJ2-3; TRBD1 aligns across 10 bases. Germline assignment: CDR1 SGHTA and CDR2 FQGNSA. This CDR3 comprises 15 residues. J was trimmed by 1 base and V by 4 bases; bases with no gene match: 2. CDR3 sequence (DNA): TGTGCCAGCAGCTCCGACAGGGGGCGCACAGATACGCAGTATTTT. Translation: CASSSDRGRTDTQYF.